The clone carrying this TCR beta chain turned up a few times. Its antigen is unidentified. This entry is derived from a study of beta chain features in type 1 diabetes. Study as a whole: Age and gender were similar between patients and healthy donors, as were cell yields. Overall study results and limits: A greater similarity of naive, central memory and Treg TCRB repertoires was seen among patients than among healthy donors.

Expressed TCRB transcripts were sequenced, since all the RNA that had been isolated was reverse transcribed. Some clones are missing from TCRdb's copy, which holds only in-frame ones; the method was immunoSEQ multiplex PCR. The sample includes 140,000 to 150,000 clones, around 9.3% of them seen just once. The CDR3 has 14 residues. V gave up 4 bases and J gave up 4 bases; unmatched junction bases: 4. CDR1 and CDR2 from the germline V gene are SGHRS and YFSETQ. A single heparinised draw of around 0.11 L on average was taken per donor. Each of the CD4+ naive, central memory, regulatory and stem cell-like memory populations was sorted via CD45RO/CCR7/CD25/CD127/CD95/CD27.

The chain is built from TRBV5-1 and TRBJ2-7, with 11 bases lining up with TRBD1. What was sequenced was naive CD4+ T cells from blood. The receptor's source is a man aged 18 to 29 in good health. CDR3 sequence: CASSRTGGFYEQYF. CDR3 coding DNA: TGCGCCAGCAGCCGGACAGGGGGCTTTTACGAGCAGTACTTC.